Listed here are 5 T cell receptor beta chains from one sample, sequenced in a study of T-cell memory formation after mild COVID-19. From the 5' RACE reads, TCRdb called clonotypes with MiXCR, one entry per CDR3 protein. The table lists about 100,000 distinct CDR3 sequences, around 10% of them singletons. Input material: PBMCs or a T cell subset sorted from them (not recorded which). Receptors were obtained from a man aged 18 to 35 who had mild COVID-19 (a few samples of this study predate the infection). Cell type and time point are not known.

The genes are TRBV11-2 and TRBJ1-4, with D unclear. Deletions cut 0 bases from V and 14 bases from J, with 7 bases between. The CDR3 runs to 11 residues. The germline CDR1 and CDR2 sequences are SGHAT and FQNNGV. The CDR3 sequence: CASSLDRLLFF. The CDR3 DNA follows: TGTGCCAGCAGCTTAGATAGGTTGCTGTTTTTT.

The CDR3 DNA is TGTGCCAGCAGCGTAGTCGGGACAGGGGAAGAAGCTTTCTTT. Encoded protein: CASSVVGTGEEAFF. The chain recombines TRBV9 with TRBJ1-1; 10 nucleotides align to TRBD1. Germline assignment: CDR1 SGDLS and CDR2 YYNGEE. The CDR3 spans 14 residues. Trimming cost V 0 bases and J 8 bases; bases outside gene matches: 4.

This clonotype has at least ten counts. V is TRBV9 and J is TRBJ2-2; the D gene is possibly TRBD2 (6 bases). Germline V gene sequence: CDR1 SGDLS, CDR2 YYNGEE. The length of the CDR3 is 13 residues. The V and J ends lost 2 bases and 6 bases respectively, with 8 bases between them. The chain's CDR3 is CASSVGGAGELFF. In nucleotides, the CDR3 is TGTGCCAGCAGCGTGGGGGGTGCCGGGGAGCTGTTTTTT.

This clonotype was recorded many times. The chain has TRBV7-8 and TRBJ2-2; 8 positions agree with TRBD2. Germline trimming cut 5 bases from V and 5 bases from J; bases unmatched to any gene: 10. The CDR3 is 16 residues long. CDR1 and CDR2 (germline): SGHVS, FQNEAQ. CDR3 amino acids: CASSPRGAGGTGELFF. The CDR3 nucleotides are TGTGCCAGCAGCCCCCGTGGGGCGGGGGGTACCGGGGAGCTGTTTTTT.

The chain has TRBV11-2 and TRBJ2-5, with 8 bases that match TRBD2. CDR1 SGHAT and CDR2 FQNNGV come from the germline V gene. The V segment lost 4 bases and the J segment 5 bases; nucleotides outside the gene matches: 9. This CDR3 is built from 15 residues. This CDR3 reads CASSSLRGGGETQYF. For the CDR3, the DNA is TGTGCCAGCAGCTCCCTTCGGGGGGGTGGTGAGACCCAGTACTTC.